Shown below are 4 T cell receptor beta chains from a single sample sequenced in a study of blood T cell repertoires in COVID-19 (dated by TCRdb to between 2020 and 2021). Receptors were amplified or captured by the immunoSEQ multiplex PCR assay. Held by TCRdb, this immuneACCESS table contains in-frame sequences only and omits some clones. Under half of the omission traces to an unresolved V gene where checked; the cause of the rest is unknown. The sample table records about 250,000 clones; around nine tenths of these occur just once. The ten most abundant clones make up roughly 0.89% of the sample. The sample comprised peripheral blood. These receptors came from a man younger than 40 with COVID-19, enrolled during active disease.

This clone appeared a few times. As DNA, the CDR3 is TGCGCCAGCAGCTTCAACAGTCCCTCCTACGAGCAGTACTTC. It encodes CASSFNSPSYEQYF. The J gene is TRBJ2-7, the V gene TRBV5-1; no clear D gene. From germline, CDR1 is SGHRS and CDR2 YFSETQ. Trimming took off 2 bases at V and 0 bases at J, with 9 bases between the two ends. This CDR3 contains 14 residues.

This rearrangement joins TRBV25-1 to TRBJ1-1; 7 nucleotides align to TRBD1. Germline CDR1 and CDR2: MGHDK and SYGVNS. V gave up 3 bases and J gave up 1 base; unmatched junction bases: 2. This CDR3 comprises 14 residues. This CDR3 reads CASSDGTENTEAFF. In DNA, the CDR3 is TGTGCCAGCAGTGACGGGACAGAGAACACTGAAGCTTTCTTT.

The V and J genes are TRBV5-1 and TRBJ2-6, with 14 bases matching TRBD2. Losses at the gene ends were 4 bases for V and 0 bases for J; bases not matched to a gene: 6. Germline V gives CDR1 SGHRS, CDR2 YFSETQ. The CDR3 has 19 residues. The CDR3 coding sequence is TGCGCCAGCAGCCTAAGCGGACTAGCGGGGGGCTCTGGGGCCAACGTCCTGACTTTC. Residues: CASSLSGLAGGSGANVLTF.

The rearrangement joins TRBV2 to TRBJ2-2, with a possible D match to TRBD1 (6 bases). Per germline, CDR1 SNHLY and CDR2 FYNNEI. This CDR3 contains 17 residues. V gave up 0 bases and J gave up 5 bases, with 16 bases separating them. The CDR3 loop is CASSEADFRGATGELFF. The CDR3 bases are TGTGCCAGCAGTGAAGCCGATTTCAGGGGAGCGACCGGGGAGCTGTTTTTT.